This TCR beta chain was captured by sequencing in a study of blood T cells in healthy people across ages. No fewer than 6 micrograms of total RNA were isolated from every sample. Overall study findings and caveats: Age brought a roughly linear fall in TCR beta diversity measured per million T cells. There were more naive CD4+ cells and higher diversity in long-lived donors than in aged donors.

A word on this clonotype: The antigen remains undetermined.

Using a J-beta primer mix together with a sample-barcoded 5' primer, a second PCR was run for roughly 7 to 11 cycles. Via MiXCR, TCRdb re-called the 5' RACE reads, giving one row per CDR3 protein. Here the sample spans approximately 1,000,000 distinct CDR3 sequences, over 35% being singletons. The clonotype was recovered from a woman aged 60-75 years in good health. Sequencing was done on a sample of blood.

CDR3 bases: TGTGCCAGCAGCCTCTTAGCGGGAACTTACAATGAGCAGTTCTTC. Translation gives CASSLLAGTYNEQFF. The genes are TRBV7-9 and TRBJ2-1, with 8 bases lining up with TRBD2. CDR3 length equals 15 residues. V gave up 5 bases and J gave up 4 bases; unmatched junction bases: 7. Germline loops: CDR1 SEHNR, CDR2 FQNEAQ (reference sequence).